Below are 26 T cell receptor beta chains sequenced from a single sample in a study of cytomegalovirus exposure and HLA in healthy donors. The PCR made use of 60 Vbeta and 13 Jbeta primers. Repertoires were generated with immunoSEQ multiplex PCR, while TCRdb's copy carries only in-frame clones and drops some. The table shows some 150,000 clones, with 70% to 85% occurring only once. The sequenced sample consisted of PBMCs. These receptors came from a male donor in good health and CMV-seronegative.

V and J are TRBV6-5 and TRBJ1-1; possibly TRBD1 for D (5 bases). CDR3 length: 14 amino acids. The germline CDR1 and CDR2 sequences are MNHEY and SVGAGI. Trimming pared 5 bases from V and 2 bases from J, leaving 12 bases between. CDR3 amino acids: CASSAQGGNTEAFF. CDR3 nucleotides: TGTGCCAGCAGTGCCCAGGGTGGAAACACTGAAGCTTTCTTT.

This clone was found once. Compared with germline, one end of the junction differs, possibly owing to a read error. V and J are TRBV7-7 and TRBJ2-3; D remains ambiguous. From germline, CDR1 is SSHAT and CDR2 FNYEAQ (reference sequence). The CDR3 has 13 residues. The CDR3 DNA is TGTGCTAGCAGCTTATCTAGCACAGATACGCAGTATTTT. Its protein product is CASSLSSTDTQYF.

The chain combines TRBV5-1 with TRBJ1-2; D perhaps matches TRBD1 (6 bases). CDR3 length equals 14 residues. V lost 3 bases and J lost 4, with 13 bases in between. In germline, CDR1 is SGHRS, CDR2 YFSETQ. The DNA for the CDR3 is TGCGCCAGCAGCTGGGGGGGGGCTGGCTATGGCTACACCTTC. Residues: CASSWGGAGYGYTF.

The chain uses TRBV7-9 and TRBJ2-2; weak D call: TRBD2 (5 bases). Germline V CDR1 and CDR2: SEHNR, FQNEAQ (reference sequence). The CDR3 runs to 12 residues. This CDR3 reads CAAAKNTGELFF. The CDR3 DNA is TGTGCAGCGGCGAAGAACACCGGGGAGCTGTTTTTT.

This clone was counted a single time. This rearrangement joins TRBV18 to TRBJ2-7; 8 bases line up with TRBD1. The CDR3 is made up of 14 amino acids. Germline V gene lookup returns CDR1 KGHSH and CDR2 LQKENI. V lost 6 bases to trimming and J lost 4 bases; unmatched junction nucleotides: 8. CDR3 loop: CASSLRGQSYEQYF. Here the CDR3 DNA reads TGTGCCAGCTCCCTCAGGGGGCAGTCTTACGAGCAGTACTTC.

This chain links TRBV28 with TRBJ1-1; 7 bases agree with TRBD1. CDR1 and CDR2 (germline): MDHEN, SYDVKM. Germline trimming cut 3 bases from V and 10 bases from J; bases unmatched to any gene: 11. The CDR3 spans 14 residues. Written as DNA, the CDR3 is TGTGCCAGCAGTTTTACAGGGGCTAAAGGACGAGCTTTCTTT. Translation gives CASSFTGAKGRAFF.

The CDR3 nucleotides read TGTGCCAGCAGCCCCGGGGGGGGTAACTATGGCTACACCTTC. As protein: CASSPGGGNYGYTF. The chain has TRBV7-9 and TRBJ1-2; weak D call: TRBD1 (5 bases). Trimming removed 5 bases from V and 1 base from J, with 11 bases in between. Germline V gene lookup returns CDR1 SEHNR and CDR2 FQNEAQ (reference sequence). The CDR3 spans 14 residues.

CDR3 nucleotide sequence: TGTGCCAGCAGGCAGGGGGCTGTGGCAGATACGCAGTATTTT. Translated: CASRQGAVADTQYF. The J gene is TRBJ2-3, the V gene TRBV14, with TRBD1 matching 8 bases. From germline, CDR1 is SGHDN and CDR2 FVKESK. Trimming took 6 bases from V and 4 from J; bases not matched to a gene: 6. CDR3 length equals 14 residues. Complete variable domain (other parts from reference TRBV14 and TRBJ2-3): EAGVTQFPSHSVIEKGQTVTLRCDPISGHDNLYWYRRVMGKEIKFLLHFVKESKQDESGMPNNRFLAERTGGTYSTLKVQPAELEDSGVYFCASRQGAVADTQYFGPGTRLTVL.

V and J are TRBV5-1 and TRBJ1-2; 7 nucleotides align to TRBD1. CDR1 is SGHRS, CDR2 YFSETQ, per germline. The CDR3 has 15 residues. V lost 4 bases to trimming and J lost 0 bases; unmatched junction nucleotides: 6. The CDR3 region has the DNA TGCGCCAGCAGCACCCGGGACAGATCTAACTATGGCTACACCTTC. As protein: CASSTRDRSNYGYTF. The variable domain in full, with the rest retrieved from reference TRBV5-1 and TRBJ1-2, is KAGVTQTPRYLIKTRGQQVTLSCSPISGHRSVSWYQQTPGQGLQFLFEYFSETQRNKGNFPGRFSGRQFSNSRSEMNVSTLELGDSALYLCASSTRDRSNYGYTFGSGTRLTVV.

The V and J genes are TRBV7-6 and TRBJ2-5; 10 bases match TRBD1. The V gene end was trimmed by 0 bases and the J gene end by 5 bases; junction bases not matched to a gene: 24. This CDR3 has 22 residues. CDR1 is SGHVS and CDR2 is FNYEAQ in the germline V gene. This chain's CDR3 is CASSLAQGGAGQGRLGGETQYF. In DNA form, the CDR3 reads TGTGCCAGCAGCTTAGCCCAAGGGGGAGCGGGACAGGGGCGCCTGGGAGGCGAGACCCAGTACTTC.

V is TRBV5-1 and J is TRBJ1-2; TRBD1 matches 9 bases. Per the germline V gene, CDR1 is SGHRS and CDR2 is YFSETQ. V lost 4 bases, J lost 8 bases, and 15 bases stayed unmatched. This CDR3 has 16 amino acids. The CDR3 nucleotides read TGCGCCAGCAGCACAGCAAGCCCGGGACAGGGTAACGGCTACACCTTC. This gives the protein CASSTASPGQGNGYTF.

This sequence joins TRBV29-1 and TRBJ2-5; 8 nucleotides match TRBD2. The length of the CDR3 is 12 residues. CDR1 and CDR2 from the germline V gene are SQVTM and ANQGSEA. With V trimmed by 4 bases and J by 4 bases, 2 bases remained unmatched. CDR3 sequence reads: CSVAGGPETQYF. CDR3 nucleotide sequence: TGCAGCGTTGCGGGAGGGCCAGAGACCCAGTACTTC.

This clone has just a few counts. V is TRBV28 and J is TRBJ2-2; D is possibly TRBD1 (5 bases). Germline-derived CDR1 and CDR2 are MDHEN and SYDVKM. The CDR3 sequence is 13 residues long. V lost 3 bases to trimming and J lost 6 bases, with 8 bases between them. The CDR3 spells CASSFLGPGELFF. In nucleotides, the CDR3 is TGTGCCAGCAGTTTCTTGGGGCCCGGGGAGCTGTTTTTT.

This clone has only a few counts. The chain joins TRBV5-1 to TRBJ2-2; D unclear. From germline, CDR1 is SGHRS and CDR2 YFSETQ. Trimming cost V 2 bases and J 2 bases, with 10 bases left between them. The CDR3 is 15 amino acids. CDR3 sequence (DNA): TGCGCCAGCAGCTTACTTCTAGTTAACACCGGGGAGCTGTTTTTT. Its protein product is CASSLLLVNTGELFF.

V and J are TRBV2 and TRBJ2-1; TRBD2 matches 10 bases. The CDR3 spans 18 residues. Germline lookup yields CDR1 SNHLY and CDR2 FYNNEI. V dropped 7 bases and J dropped 7; count of bases not matched to a gene: 19. The CDR3 sequence: CASTPAVTSGSRGNEQFF. CDR3 nucleotide sequence: TGTGCCAGCACGCCAGCGGTGACTAGCGGGTCCAGGGGGAATGAGCAGTTCTTC.

The J gene is TRBJ1-2, the V gene TRBV27; the match to TRBD1 covers 7 bases. This CDR3 contains 15 residues. Germline assignment: CDR1 MNHEY and CDR2 SMNVEV (reference sequence). V lost 4 bases to trimming and J lost 4 bases; unmatched junction nucleotides: 9. CDR3 amino acids: CASSSDKTGTYGYTF. The DNA for the CDR3 is TGTGCCAGCAGTTCCGATAAGACAGGGACCTATGGCTACACCTTC.

This clone was found a few times. The chain carries TRBV6-1 and TRBJ2-6; 7 bases agree with TRBD1. The V and J ends lost 2 bases and 0 bases, in that order; junction bases with no gene match: 7. Germline lookup yields CDR1 MNHNS and CDR2 SASEGT. The CDR3 totals 18 residues. In DNA, the CDR3 is TGTGCCAGCAGTGAAATCCGGGACAGTAGCTCTGGGGCCAACGTCCTGACTTTC. This encodes CASSEIRDSSSGANVLTF.

This chain uses TRBV13 with TRBJ2-7, with TRBD1 as a possible D gene (5 bases). The germline V gene has CDR1 PRHDT and CDR2 FYEKMQ (reference sequence). The CDR3 is 17 residues long. V lost 4 bases to trimming and J lost 2 bases, with 21 bases between them. Here the CDR3 DNA reads TGTGCCAGCAGCTCCTCTACGGGTGGCAGGGCACCCTACGAGCAGTACTTC. It translates to CASSSSTGGRAPYEQYF.

The chain employs TRBV4-1 and TRBJ2-3, with D possibly being TRBD2 (6 bases). Germline values: CDR1 MGHRA, CDR2 YSYEKL. The length of the CDR3 is 18 residues. The germline V and J ends were trimmed by 0 bases and 0 bases, with 16 bases remaining between them. The CDR3 DNA follows: TGCGCCAGCAGCCAAGATTTCCCCGCGGGGACTAGCACAGATACGCAGTATTTT. Translating it yields CASSQDFPAGTSTDTQYF.

This chain joins TRBV11-3 and TRBJ1-1; D might be TRBD1 (5 bases). The CDR3 covers 13 residues. The germline V gene has CDR1 SGHNT and CDR2 YENEEA. The ends were cut back, 1 base at V and 6 bases at J, with 9 bases in the middle. The CDR3 nucleotides are TGTGCCAGCAGCTTAGGGGACTACGCTGAAGCTTTCTTT. Translated: CASSLGDYAEAFF.

V is TRBV14 and J is TRBJ1-4, with D maybe TRBD1 (5 bases). V shed 2 bases and J shed 2 bases, with 9 bases lying between them. The CDR3 sequence is 15 residues long. The germline V gene has CDR1 SGHDN and CDR2 FVKESK. The CDR3 DNA reads TGTGCCAGCAGCCAATCCTGGGGCACTAATGAAAAACTGTTTTTT. The encoded protein is CASSQSWGTNEKLFF.

DNA of the CDR3: TGTGCCAGCAGCTTTACGGGACTACCCTACGAGCAGTACTTC. Its protein is CASSFTGLPYEQYF. The chain recombines TRBV11-1 with TRBJ2-7, with 7 bases that match TRBD2. Germline V gene lookup returns CDR1 SGHAT and CDR2 FQDESV (reference sequence). J gave up 2 bases and V 3 bases, and 4 bases lay outside the gene matches. The CDR3 totals 14 residues. The full variable domain, rest sourced from reference TRBV11-1 and TRBJ2-7, is EAEVAQSPRYKITEKSQAVAFWCDPISGHATLYWYRQILGQGPELLVQFQDESVVDDSQLPKDRFSAERLKGVDSTLKIQPAELGDSAMYLCASSFTGLPYEQYFGPGTRLTVT.

The V and J genes are TRBV9 and TRBJ2-1; D possibly corresponds to TRBD2 (6 bases). Germline V gene sequence: CDR1 SGDLS, CDR2 YYNGEE. This CDR3 contains 16 residues. V dropped 3 bases and J dropped 3 bases, with 16 bases sitting between them. The CDR3 is CASSARSGGVYNEQFF. The CDR3 DNA follows: TGTGCCAGCAGCGCTCGGTCTGGCGGGGTCTACAATGAGCAGTTCTTC.

The chain joins TRBV7-9 to TRBJ1-3; TRBD1 is a possible D gene (5 bases). CDR3 size: 15 residues. Deletions cut 5 bases from V and 4 bases from J, with 15 bases between. Germline CDR1 and CDR2: SEHNR and FQNEAQ (reference sequence). Here the CDR3 reads CASSPPQGRGNTIYF. The CDR3 DNA reads TGTGCCAGCAGCCCCCCCCAGGGAAGAGGAAACACCATATATTTT.

This clone was recorded only once. For the CDR3, the DNA is TGTGCCAGCAGTCAGGACAGGAACTACGAGCAGTACTTC. Amino acids: CASSQDRNYEQYF. This chain links TRBV7-2 with TRBJ2-7; 7 positions match TRBD1. V lost 6 bases, J lost 3 bases, and 5 bases stayed unmatched. The CDR3 is 13 amino acids. CDR1 and CDR2 (germline): SGHTA, FQGNSA.

The V gene is TRBV11-3, the J gene TRBJ2-5, with 8 positions matching TRBD1. Judging by the DNA end, TRBJ2-7 fits better; the J call may be wrong. The CDR3 is 14 residues long. From germline, CDR1 is SGHNT and CDR2 YENEEA. The CDR3 loop reads CASSRGQGSYEQYF. In nucleotides, the CDR3 is TGTGCCAGCAGCCGCGGACAGGGCTCCTACGAGCAGTACTTC.